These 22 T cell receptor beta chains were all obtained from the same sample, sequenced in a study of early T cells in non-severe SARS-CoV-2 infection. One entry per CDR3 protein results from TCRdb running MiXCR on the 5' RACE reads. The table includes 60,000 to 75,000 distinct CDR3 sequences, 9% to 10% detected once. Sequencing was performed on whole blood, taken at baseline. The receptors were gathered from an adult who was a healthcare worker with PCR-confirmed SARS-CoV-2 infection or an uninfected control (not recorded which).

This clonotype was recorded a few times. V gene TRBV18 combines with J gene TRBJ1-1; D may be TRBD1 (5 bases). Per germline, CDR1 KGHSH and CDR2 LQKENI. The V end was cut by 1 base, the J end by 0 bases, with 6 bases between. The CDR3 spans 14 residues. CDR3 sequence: CASSPRRVNTEAFF. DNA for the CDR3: TGTGCCAGCTCACCACGCAGGGTGAACACTGAAGCTTTCTTT. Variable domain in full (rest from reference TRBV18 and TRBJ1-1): NAGVMQNPRHLVRRRGQEARLRCSPMKGHSHVYWYRQLPEEGLKFMVYLQKENIIDESGMPKERFSAEFPKEGPSILRIQQVVRGDSAAYFCASSPRRVNTEAFFGQGTRLTVV.

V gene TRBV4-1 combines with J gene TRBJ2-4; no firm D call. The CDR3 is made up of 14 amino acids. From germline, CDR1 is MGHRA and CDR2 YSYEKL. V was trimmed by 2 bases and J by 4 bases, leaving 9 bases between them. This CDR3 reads CASSQPRMKNIQYF. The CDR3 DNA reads TGCGCCAGCAGCCAACCGAGGATGAAAAACATTCAGTACTTC.

The CDR3, as DNA: TGTGCCACGAACCTCCAGGGGGCCGGTGAAAAACTGTTTTTT. Translated: CATNLQGAGEKLFF. The chain carries TRBV6-1 and TRBJ1-4, with TRBD1 matching 8 bases. Germline CDR1 reads MNHNS; CDR2 reads SASEGT. The CDR3 consists of 14 residues. The junction had 11 bases not matched to a gene; V was cut back by 10 bases and J by 7 bases.

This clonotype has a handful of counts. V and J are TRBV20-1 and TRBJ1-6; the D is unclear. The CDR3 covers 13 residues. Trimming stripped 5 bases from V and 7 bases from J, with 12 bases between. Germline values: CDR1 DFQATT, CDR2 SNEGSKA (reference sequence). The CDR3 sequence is CSAQPSANSPLHF. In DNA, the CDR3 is TGCAGTGCTCAGCCCAGCGCAAATTCACCCCTCCACTTT.

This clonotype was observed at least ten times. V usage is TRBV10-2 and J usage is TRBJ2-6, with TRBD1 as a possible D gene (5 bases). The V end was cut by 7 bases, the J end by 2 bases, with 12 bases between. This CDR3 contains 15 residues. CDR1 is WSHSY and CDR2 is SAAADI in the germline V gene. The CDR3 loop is CASTEGVPGANVLTF. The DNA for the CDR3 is TGCGCCAGCACCGAAGGGGTTCCTGGGGCCAACGTCCTGACTTTC.

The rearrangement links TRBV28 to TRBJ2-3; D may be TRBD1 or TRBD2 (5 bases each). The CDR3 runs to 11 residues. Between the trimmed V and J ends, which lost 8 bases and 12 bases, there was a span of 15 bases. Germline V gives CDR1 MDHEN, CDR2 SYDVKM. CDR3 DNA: TGTGCCAGCCGAGGGGTCTCCCAACAGTATTTT. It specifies CASRGVSQQYF. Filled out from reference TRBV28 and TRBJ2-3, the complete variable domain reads DVKVTQSSRYLVKRTGEKVFLECVQDMDHENMFWYRQDPGLGLRLIYFSYDVKMKEKGDIPEGYSVSREKKERFSLILESASTNQTSMYLCASRGVSQQYFGPGTRLTVL.

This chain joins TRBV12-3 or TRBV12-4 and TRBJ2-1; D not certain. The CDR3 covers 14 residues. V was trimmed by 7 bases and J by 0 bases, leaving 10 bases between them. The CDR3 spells CASKGEISYNEQFF. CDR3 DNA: TGTGCCAGCAAAGGCGAGATCTCCTACAATGAGCAGTTCTTC.

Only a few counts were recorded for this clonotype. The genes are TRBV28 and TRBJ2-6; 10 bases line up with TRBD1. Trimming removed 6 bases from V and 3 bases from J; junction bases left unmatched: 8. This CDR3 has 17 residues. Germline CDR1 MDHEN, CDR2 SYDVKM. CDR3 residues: CASSLQDRGNGANVLTF. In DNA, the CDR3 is TGTGCCAGCAGCTTACAGGACAGGGGGAATGGGGCCAACGTCCTGACTTTC.

This chain's CDR3 is CASTPTGGNQPQHF. As DNA, the CDR3 is TGTGCCAGCACCCCGACAGGGGGCAATCAGCCCCAGCATTTT. The V call is TRBV6-6, the J call TRBJ1-5, with 8 bases aligning to TRBD1. The CDR3 runs to 14 residues. Germline-derived CDR1 and CDR2 are MNHNY and SVGAGI (reference sequence). The V segment lost 7 bases and the J segment 2 bases; nucleotides outside the gene matches: 4.

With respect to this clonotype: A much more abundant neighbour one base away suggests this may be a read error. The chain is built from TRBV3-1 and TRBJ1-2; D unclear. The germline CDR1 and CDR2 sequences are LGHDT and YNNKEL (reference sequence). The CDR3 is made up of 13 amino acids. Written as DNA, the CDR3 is TGTGCCAGCAGCCAAGCGACTACCTATGGCTACTCCTTC. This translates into CASSQATTYGYSF.

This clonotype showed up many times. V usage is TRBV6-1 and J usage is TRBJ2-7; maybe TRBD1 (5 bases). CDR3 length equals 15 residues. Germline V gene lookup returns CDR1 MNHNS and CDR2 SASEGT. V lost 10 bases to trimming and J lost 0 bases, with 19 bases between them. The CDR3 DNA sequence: TGTGCCACACGGAAGGGGCAGTATCTCTCCTACGAGCAGTACTTC. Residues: CATRKGQYLSYEQYF.

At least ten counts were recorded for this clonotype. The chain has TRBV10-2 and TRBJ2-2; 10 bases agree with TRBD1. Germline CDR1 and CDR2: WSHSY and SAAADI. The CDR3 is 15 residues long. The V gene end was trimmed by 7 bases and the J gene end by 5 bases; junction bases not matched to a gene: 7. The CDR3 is CASTRQGAGTGELFF. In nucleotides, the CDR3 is TGCGCCAGCACCAGACAGGGGGCGGGAACCGGGGAGCTGTTTTTT.

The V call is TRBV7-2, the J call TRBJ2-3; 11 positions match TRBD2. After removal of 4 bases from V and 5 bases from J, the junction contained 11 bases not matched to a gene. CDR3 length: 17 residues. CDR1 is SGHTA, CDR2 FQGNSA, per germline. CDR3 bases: TGTGCCAGCAGCTCCCGGACTAGCGGGCTAAGAGGAGATACGCAGTATTTT. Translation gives CASSSRTSGLRGDTQYF.

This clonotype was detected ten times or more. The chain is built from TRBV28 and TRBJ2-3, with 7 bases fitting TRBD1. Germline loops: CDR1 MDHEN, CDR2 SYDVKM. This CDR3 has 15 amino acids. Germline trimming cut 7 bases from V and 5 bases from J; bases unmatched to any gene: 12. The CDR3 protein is CASTRPDRVGDTQYF. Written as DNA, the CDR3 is TGTGCCAGCACCCGCCCTGACAGGGTTGGAGATACGCAGTATTTT.

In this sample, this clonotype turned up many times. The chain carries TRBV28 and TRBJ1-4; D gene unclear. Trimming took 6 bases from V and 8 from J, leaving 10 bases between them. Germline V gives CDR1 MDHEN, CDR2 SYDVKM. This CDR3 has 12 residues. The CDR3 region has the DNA TGTGCCAGCAGCACCCTCGAGGAAAAACTGTTTTTT. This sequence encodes CASSTLEEKLFF.

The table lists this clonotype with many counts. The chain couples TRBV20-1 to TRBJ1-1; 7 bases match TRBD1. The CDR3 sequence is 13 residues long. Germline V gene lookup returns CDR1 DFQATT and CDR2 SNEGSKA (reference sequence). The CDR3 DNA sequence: TGCAGCTCTAATGACAGGGTAAACACTGAAGCTTTCTTT. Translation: CSSNDRVNTEAFF.

CDR3 region: CASSYSDRVGGYTF. The CDR3 nucleotides read TGTGCCAGCAGTTACTCGGACAGAGTTGGTGGCTACACCTTC. This rearrangement joins TRBV6-5 to TRBJ1-2; possible D gene TRBD1, 6 bases. The CDR3 is made up of 14 amino acids. Deletions cut 0 bases from V and 7 bases from J, with 12 bases between. Germline CDR1 is MNHEY and CDR2 is SVGAGI.

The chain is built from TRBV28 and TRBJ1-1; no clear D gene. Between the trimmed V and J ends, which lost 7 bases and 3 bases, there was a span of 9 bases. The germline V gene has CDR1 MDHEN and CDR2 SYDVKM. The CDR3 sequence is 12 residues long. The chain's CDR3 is CASTREDTEAFF. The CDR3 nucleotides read TGTGCCAGCACACGGGAGGACACTGAAGCTTTCTTT.

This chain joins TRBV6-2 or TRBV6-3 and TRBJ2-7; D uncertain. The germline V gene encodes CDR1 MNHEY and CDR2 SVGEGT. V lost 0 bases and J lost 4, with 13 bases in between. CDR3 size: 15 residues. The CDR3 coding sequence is TGTGCCAGCAGTTACTCGTCCCCATCTTTTTACGAGCAGTACTTC. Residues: CASSYSSPSFYEQYF.

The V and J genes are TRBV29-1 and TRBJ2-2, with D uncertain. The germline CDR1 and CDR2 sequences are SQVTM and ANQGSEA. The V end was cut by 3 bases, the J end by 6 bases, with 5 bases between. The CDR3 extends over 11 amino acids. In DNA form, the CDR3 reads TGCAGCGTTGAGGTCCCCGGGGAGCTGTTTTTT. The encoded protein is CSVEVPGELFF.

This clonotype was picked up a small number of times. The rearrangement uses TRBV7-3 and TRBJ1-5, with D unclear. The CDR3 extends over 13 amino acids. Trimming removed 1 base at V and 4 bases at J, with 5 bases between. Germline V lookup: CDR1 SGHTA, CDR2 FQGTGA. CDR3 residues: CASSLSGNQPQHF. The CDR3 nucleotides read TGTGCCAGCAGCTTAAGCGGGAATCAGCCCCAGCATTTT.

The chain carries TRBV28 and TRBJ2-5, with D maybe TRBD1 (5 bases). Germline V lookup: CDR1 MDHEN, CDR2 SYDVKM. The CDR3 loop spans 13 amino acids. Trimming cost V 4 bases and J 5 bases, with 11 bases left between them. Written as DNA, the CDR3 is TGTGCCAGCAGTTGGGGCCAGATGGAGACCCAGTACTTC. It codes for CASSWGQMETQYF.